This T cell receptor (beta chain) was sequenced for a study of CD8+ T cells in alopecia areata. Across the whole study: Twice daily, treated patients received 5 to 10 mg of oral tofacitinib. The study gave tofacitinib for 6 to 18 months, then 6 months off drug.

About this clone: What it binds is not known.

General study results and limits: Persistence in scalp and blood during tofacitinib was observed for many expanded lesional clones. Expanded CD8+ clones among the top 100, and scalp clonality, were significantly decreased by tofacitinib.

This CDR3 has 16 residues. Germline-derived CDR1 and CDR2 are SGHRS and YFSETQ. Trimming cost V 0 bases and J 1 base, with 11 bases left between them. Stated treatment: oral pan-JAK inhibitor, 5-10 mg twice daily. The sequencing template was cDNA reverse transcribed from extracted RNA. Data came from immunoSEQ multiplex PCR; TCRdb stores just in-frame clones and leaves some out. The data contain approximately 100,000 clones, 60% of them seen just once; the ten biggest clones take up around 17%. This receptor was identified in a human donor with alopecia areata. J is TRBJ1-3 and V is TRBV5-1; no clear D gene. The sequences come from CD8+ T cells sorted from blood, collected between weeks 55 and 65, from a patient treated with tofacitinib. CDR3: CASSLAVRGSGNTIYF. The CDR3 bases are TGCGCCAGCAGCTTGGCCGTACGAGGGTCTGGAAACACCATATATTTT.